This record covers a single T cell receptor (beta chain). Its specificity is unknown. The sample belongs to a study of cytomegalovirus exposure and HLA in healthy donors. Findings and limits, study-wide: Later analysis reportedly placed an Asian-associated ancestry cluster below the roughly 680-donor mean in N-insertions. In a later analysis, HLA-associated beta chains showed higher expansion and lower generation probabilities than comparable chains. It emerged from a later analysis that several of the most significant clusters appeared to be linked to common viral pathogens.

PCR amplification relied on 60 Vbeta primers (plus 13 Jbeta primers). Produced via immunoSEQ multiplex PCR; TCRdb's table is partial and in-frame only. Counted here are more than 110,000 clones, about 71% occurring once; the ten biggest clones make up 2% to 2.5%. From germline, CDR1 is SGHTA and CDR2 FQGNSA. The CDR3 has 14 amino acids. Trimming stripped 5 bases from V and 6 bases from J, with 17 bases between. The gene calls are TRBV7-2 and TRBJ2-7, with D perhaps TRBD2 (5 bases). This TCR was recovered from a woman between 55 and 75 years old in good health and CMV-seropositive. The source material was PBMCs. The DNA for the CDR3 is TGTGCCAGCAGCCCCGCGAGAGGGATCATCGAGCAGTACTTC. It specifies CASSPARGIIEQYF. The full variable domain, with the rest looked up from reference TRBV7-2 and TRBJ2-7, is GAGVSQSPSNKVTEKGKDVELRCDPISGHTALYWYRQSLGQGLEFLIYFQGNSAPDKSGLPSDRFSAERTGGSVSTLTIQRTQQEDSAVYLCASSPARGIIEQYFGPGTRLTVT.